A single sample is the source of the 19 T cell receptor beta chains below, sequenced in a study of early T cells in non-severe SARS-CoV-2 infection. TCRdb analysed the 5' RACE reads with MiXCR anew, one entry per CDR3 protein. Of 50,000 to 65,000 distinct CDR3 sequences detected, roughly 18% appear once; the ten largest clones hold under 9%. The source material was whole blood, sampled at baseline. These receptors were collected from an adult who was a healthcare worker with PCR-confirmed SARS-CoV-2 infection or an uninfected control (not recorded which).

This clonotype was detected only a few times. This chain uses TRBV19 with TRBJ1-6; D is unclear. Looked up from germline, CDR1 is LNHDA and CDR2 is SQIVND (reference sequence). Trimming shortened V by 11 bases and J by 6 bases, and 11 bases separated the two germline ends. The CDR3 is 12 amino acids. The CDR3 sequence: CASDASNSPLHF. In DNA, the CDR3 is TGTGCCTCGGACGCAAGTAATTCACCCCTCCACTTT.

This sequence joins TRBV6-5 and TRBJ1-4; D might be TRBD1 (5 bases). The CDR3 length is 13 residues. Germline CDR1 and CDR2: MNHEY and SVGAGI. Trimming shortened V by 7 bases and J by 10 bases, and 16 bases separated the two germline ends. In nucleotides, the CDR3 is TGTGCCAGCAATTCCACGGTGGGGCTAAAACTGTTTTTT. Translation gives CASNSTVGLKLFF.

This clonotype was counted between two and nine times. The V gene is TRBV10-3, the J gene TRBJ2-3; 9 bases are a match to TRBD1. Germline assignment: CDR1 ENHRY and CDR2 SYGVKD. The CDR3 is made up of 15 amino acids. J gave up 3 bases and V 5 bases, and 6 bases lay outside the gene matches. CDR3 bases: TGTGCCATCAGTTGGGGACAGGGTGAAACAGATACGCAGTATTTT. Amino acids: CAISWGQGETDTQYF.

CDR3 region: CASRTDRADGSPLHF. Written as DNA, the CDR3 is TGTGCCAGCAGGACAGACAGGGCCGACGGTTCACCCCTCCACTTT. The gene calls are TRBV2 and TRBJ1-6; 7 nucleotides match TRBD1. The ends lost 6 bases at V and 9 bases at J; junction bases unmatched: 11. The CDR3 extends over 15 amino acids. Germline assignment: CDR1 SNHLY and CDR2 FYNNEI.

This clonotype occurred a few times. The gene calls are TRBV5-5 and TRBJ1-3, with D perhaps matching TRBD1 (5 bases). The V gene lost 4 bases and the J gene lost 0 bases, with 11 bases spanning the gap. The germline CDR1 and CDR2 sequences are SGHKS and YYEKEE (reference sequence). The CDR3 loop spans 15 amino acids. CDR3 residues: CASSLQVHSGNTIYF. Here the CDR3 DNA reads TGTGCCAGCAGCCTACAGGTTCACTCTGGAAACACCATATATTTT.

The chain uses TRBV6-2 or TRBV6-3 and TRBJ2-1; 10 nucleotides align to TRBD2. This CDR3 region has 15 residues. The V gene's germline CDR1 is MNHEY and CDR2 SVGEGT. V was clipped by 5 bases and J by 8 bases; unmatched bases: 9. The CDR3 sequence: CASSGQREGRHEQFF. In DNA, the CDR3 is TGTGCCAGCAGTGGCCAGCGGGAGGGCCGCCATGAGCAGTTCTTC.

The rearrangement uses TRBV11-2 and TRBJ2-5, with 8 bases aligning to TRBD2. Germline CDR1 and CDR2: SGHAT and FQNNGV. The CDR3 consists of 15 residues. V lost 5 bases and J lost 1; bases outside the gene matches: 6. DNA for the CDR3: TGTGCCAGCAGCCACCTGACTAGCGCCCAAGAGACCCAGTACTTC. Translation gives CASSHLTSAQETQYF.

This clonotype has a count of ten or more. The rearrangement links TRBV29-1 to TRBJ2-1; 9 nucleotides line up with TRBD1. V trimming: 4 bases; J trimming: 4 bases; junction bases outside the gene matches: 8. In germline, CDR1 is SQVTM, CDR2 ANQGSEA. The CDR3 loop spans 15 amino acids. The CDR3 here is CSVGGDRAFYNEQFF. The CDR3 DNA reads as TGCAGCGTTGGCGGGGACAGGGCCTTTTACAATGAGCAGTTCTTC.

This clonotype has a handful of counts. The genes are TRBV20-1 and TRBJ1-5; the D is unclear. The V gene's germline CDR1 is DFQATT and CDR2 SNEGSKA (reference sequence). Trimming removed 5 bases from V and 6 bases from J, with 11 bases in between. The CDR3 length is 12 residues. The CDR3 nucleotides read TGCAGTGCTCAAAAGAAGCGTCAGCCCCAGCATTTT. Residues: CSAQKKRQPQHF.

The gene calls are TRBV3-1 and TRBJ1-2; the D gene is possibly TRBD1 (6 bases). From germline, CDR1 is LGHDT and CDR2 YNNKEL (reference sequence). V was clipped by 4 bases and J by 7 bases, with 16 bases between them. The CDR3 totals 14 residues. CDR3 sequence reads: CASSRSQGQLGYTF. The CDR3 region has the DNA TGTGCCAGCAGCCGGTCGCAGGGGCAACTTGGCTACACCTTC.

This clonotype was observed many times. J is TRBJ2-1 and V is TRBV12-3 or TRBV12-4; 14 bases map to TRBD2. Trimming at V came to 1 base and at J to 7 bases, leaving 9 bases not matched to a gene. The CDR3 totals 18 residues. CDR3 coding DNA: TGTGCCAGCAGTTTAGGGGGACTAGCGGGAGTGAAGTCTAATGAGCAGTTCTTC. Its translation: CASSLGGLAGVKSNEQFF.

The chain uses TRBV7-2 and TRBJ1-1, with 8 bases lining up with TRBD1. The J segment lost 11 bases and the V segment lost 5 bases, leaving 19 bases of the junction unmatched. Per the germline V gene, CDR1 is SGHTA and CDR2 is FQGNSA. CDR3 length: 16 amino acids. The CDR3 protein is CASSPTSLKTGVGAFF. The CDR3 region has the DNA TGTGCCAGCAGCCCCACCTCCCTCAAGACAGGGGTAGGGGCTTTCTTT.

This clonotype has a handful of counts. This rearrangement joins TRBV10-2 to TRBJ1-5; 7 bases are shared with TRBD1. CDR3 size: 13 residues. Germline V lookup: CDR1 WSHSY, CDR2 SAAADI. The V and J ends lost 7 bases and 5 bases, in that order; junction bases with no gene match: 5. The CDR3, as DNA: TGCGCCAGCACCAGGGACAGAGATCAGCCCCAGCATTTT. This gives the protein CASTRDRDQPQHF.

V and J are TRBV30 and TRBJ1-1; D is unresolved. The germline V gene has CDR1 GTSNPN and CDR2 SVGIG (reference sequence). CDR3 length equals 12 residues. Deletions cut 0 bases from V and 5 bases from J, with 7 bases between. The CDR3 here is CAWSVRGTEAFF. As DNA, the CDR3 is TGTGCCTGGAGTGTACGCGGAACTGAAGCTTTCTTT.

This clonotype was counted only a few times. The rearrangement links TRBV4-2 to TRBJ2-1; the match to TRBD2 covers 14 bases. Trimming removed 1 base from V and 0 bases from J; junction bases left unmatched: 5. The germline V gene has CDR1 LGHNA and CDR2 YNFKEQ. The CDR3 extends over 19 amino acids. CDR3 bases: TGTGCCAGCAGCCAAGGGGGACTAGCGGGAGAGTCCTCCTACAATGAGCAGTTCTTC. This sequence encodes CASSQGGLAGESSYNEQFF.

This clonotype was recorded a few times. V gene TRBV9 combines with J gene TRBJ1-3; D is perhaps TRBD1 (5 bases). Per germline, CDR1 SGDLS and CDR2 YYNGEE. This CDR3 region has 15 residues. V dropped 4 bases and J dropped 4 bases, with 15 bases sitting between them. The CDR3 DNA reads TGTGCCAGCAGCCAGGCCGGGGCTCGAGGAAACACCATATATTTT. Amino acids: CASSQAGARGNTIYF.

This clonotype was seen a handful of times. At one end the junction does not follow the germline gene, possibly because of a read error. V gene TRBV5-1 combines with J gene TRBJ1-5; D gene ambiguous. Germline V gene data show CDR1 as SGHRS and CDR2 as YFSETQ. CDR3 size: 15 residues. CDR3 DNA sequence: TGCGCCAGCAACTTGGAAGGGAGTAGCAATCAGCCCCAGCATTTT. It codes for CASNLEGSSNQPQHF.

This clonotype was picked up a small number of times. J is TRBJ1-5 and V is TRBV7-9; D is uncertain. Germline CDR1 reads SEHNR; CDR2 reads FQNEAQ (reference sequence). The CDR3 is 14 residues long. Trimming removed 1 base from V and 2 bases from J, with 6 bases in between. The CDR3 DNA is TGTGCCAGCAGCTTAGGCGGAGGCAATCAGCCCCAGCATTTT. Translating gives CASSLGGGNQPQHF.

The chain has TRBV12-3 or TRBV12-4 and TRBJ1-3; 7 bases fit TRBD1. The junction had 6 bases not matched to a gene; V was cut back by 1 base and J by 6 bases. The CDR3 is made up of 15 amino acids. The CDR3 nucleotides read TGTGCCAGCAGTTTAGGACAGGGAGTAAAAAACACCATATATTTT. It translates to CASSLGQGVKNTIYF.